This TCR beta chain was captured by sequencing in a study of blood T cell repertoires in COVID-19. Study at large: Donors in the United States, Italy and Spain gave samples during acute or convalescent COVID-19. In each case, the material was cDNA or gDNA derived from T cells, B-cell-depleted T cells, or PBMCs.

J lost 7 bases, V lost 5 bases, and 8 bases had no gene match. This CDR3 spans 13 amino acids. Germline CDR1 and CDR2: SGDLS and YYNGEE. As handled by the study authors: Amplification of reference gene primers was used by the study to estimate nucleated cell counts. Profiled with immunoSEQ multiplex PCR; TCRdb holds only in-frame clones, not every one. V, J and clone size are taken as reported in that table, and D and trimming were inferred from the DNA itself. The sample gives 20,000 to 25,000 clones, 65% to 90% of which show up once; approximately 3.8% is in the top ten. The sequence was collected from a man aged 45-65 years with active COVID-19. The sample was peripheral blood. This sequence joins TRBV9 and TRBJ1-1, with 7 bases aligning to TRBD1. The CDR3 reads CASSAGGPYEAFF. The CDR3 DNA reads TGTGCCAGCAGTGCAGGGGGACCCTATGAAGCTTTCTTT.